This TCR beta chain came from a study of human versus mouse CDR3 diversity and MHC coevolution. CDR1 is SQVTM and CDR2 is ANQGSEA in the germline V gene. Deletions cut 7 bases from V and 2 bases from J, with 18 bases between. The CDR3 is made up of 14 amino acids. The assay was immunoSEQ multiplex PCR, and TCRdb's table has in-frame clones only and misses some. In the table there are tens of thousands of clones, around 94% of which are singletons. Source material: naive CD4+ T cells from blood. Subset of the sample: CD45RO-negative CD62L-positive naive CD4 T cells. This chain connects TRBV29-1 to TRBJ2-7; D is possibly TRBD1 (6 bases). The clonotype originates from a person aged 55-75 years in good health. This CDR3 is CSGAGGQIPYEQYF. The CDR3 DNA reads as TGCAGCGGGGCGGGTGGACAGATACCCTACGAGCAGTACTTC.